Listed below are T cell receptor beta chains from one sample, sequenced in a study of CD8 T cells in Susac syndrome. TCRdb passed the immunoSEQ multiplex PCR reads through MiXCR, listing each CDR3 protein once. In the table there are approximately 150,000 distinct CDR3 sequences, around 95% of which are singletons. Material for sequencing was CD4+ T cells from PBMCs. The source is a human donor in good health. CDR3s include the opening cysteine and the closing phenylalanine or tryptophan. The order of the fields is D gene, clone size, V gene, J gene, CDR3 protein, CDR3 DNA. D genes are given only for firm matches. Clone sizes are given selectively: once, few, many, or a class where the clone is expanded.

d_gene: TRBD1
abundance: once
v_gene: TRBV5-6
j_gene: TRBJ1-2
CDR3aa: CASGHRGGYGYTF
CDR3nt: TGTGCCAGCGGACACAGGGGGGGCTATGGCTACACCTTC

d_gene: -
abundance: once
v_gene: TRBV2
j_gene: TRBJ2-3
CDR3aa: CASRTTDTQYF
CDR3nt: TGTGCCAGCAGGACAACAGATACGCAGTATTTT

d_gene: -
abundance: -
v_gene: TRBV9
j_gene: TRBJ2-5
CDR3aa: CASSVAPGGQETQYF
CDR3nt: TGTGCCAGCAGCGTAGCTCCAGGGGGGCAAGAGACCCAGTACTTC

d_gene: TRBD2
abundance: -
v_gene: TRBV20-1
j_gene: TRBJ2-7
CDR3aa: CSALMLAGASYEQYF
CDR3nt: TGCAGTGCCCTCATGTTAGCGGGGGCCTCCTACGAGCAGTACTTC

d_gene: -
abundance: -
v_gene: TRBV29-1
j_gene: TRBJ1-1
CDR3aa: CSAPSVNTEAFF
CDR3nt: TGCAGCGCTCCGTCGGTGAACACTGAAGCTTTCTTT

d_gene: -
abundance: -
v_gene: TRBV7-9
j_gene: TRBJ2-3
CDR3aa: CASTLSRQLLSDTQYF
CDR3nt: TGTGCCAGCACCTTGAGTCGACAGCTTCTTTCAGATACGCAGTATTTT

d_gene: TRBD2
abundance: -
v_gene: TRBV7-2
j_gene: TRBJ2-1
CDR3aa: CASSRSSGGRPSYNEQFF
CDR3nt: TGTGCCAGCAGCCGTTCTAGCGGGGGCCGACCCTCCTACAATGAGCAGTTCTTC

d_gene: -
abundance: -
v_gene: TRBV6-6
j_gene: TRBJ1-2
CDR3aa: CASIRGYGYTF
CDR3nt: TGTGCCAGCATACGGGGCTATGGCTACACCTTC

d_gene: -
abundance: once
v_gene: TRBV15
j_gene: TRBJ2-7
CDR3aa: CATSRDTGSYEQYF
CDR3nt: TGTGCCACCAGCAGAGATACAGGGTCCTACGAGCAGTACTTC

d_gene: -
abundance: -
v_gene: TRBV3-1
j_gene: TRBJ2-5
CDR3aa: CASSQSQGAYPRYF
CDR3nt: TGTGCCAGCAGCCAGTCACAAGGCGCCTATCCAAGGTACTTC

d_gene: -
abundance: -
v_gene: TRBV6-5
j_gene: TRBJ1-6
CDR3aa: CASSYWRVNSPLHF
CDR3nt: TGTGCCAGCAGTTACTGGCGGGTGAATTCACCCCTCCACTTT

d_gene: TRBD1
abundance: -
v_gene: TRBV12-3/TRBV12-4
j_gene: TRBJ2-7
CDR3aa: CASRRTGSWEQYF
CDR3nt: TGTGCCAGCAGGAGGACAGGGTCTTGGGAGCAGTACTTC

d_gene: TRBD2
abundance: -
v_gene: TRBV5-1
j_gene: TRBJ2-1
CDR3aa: CASSLETSSEQFF
CDR3nt: TGCGCCAGCAGCTTGGAGACTAGCAGCGAGCAGTTCTTC

d_gene: TRBD2
abundance: -
v_gene: TRBV5-6
j_gene: TRBJ2-3
CDR3aa: CASSLRGGRTDTQYF
CDR3nt: TGTGCCAGCAGCTTGCGGGGGGGCCGCACAGATACGCAGTATTTT

d_gene: TRBD2
abundance: -
v_gene: TRBV29-1
j_gene: TRBJ2-3
CDR3aa: CSVTGGADTQYF
CDR3nt: TGCAGCGTCACCGGGGGGGCAGATACGCAGTATTTT

d_gene: -
abundance: -
v_gene: TRBV5-6
j_gene: TRBJ2-5
CDR3aa: CASNPHLQETQYF
CDR3nt: TGTGCCAGCAACCCACACCTCCAAGAGACCCAGTACTTC

d_gene: TRBD2
abundance: -
v_gene: TRBV12-5
j_gene: TRBJ2-7
CDR3aa: CASGEAGGSYEQYF
CDR3nt: TGTGCTAGTGGTGAAGCGGGGGGATCCTACGAGCAGTACTTC

d_gene: -
abundance: -
v_gene: TRBV6-2/TRBV6-3
j_gene: TRBJ2-5
CDR3aa: CASGRSPSEETQYF
CDR3nt: TGTGCCAGCGGGAGGTCCCCCTCTGAAGAGACCCAGTACTTC

d_gene: TRBD1
abundance: -
v_gene: TRBV30
j_gene: TRBJ2-4
CDR3aa: CAWSVSQGDIQYF
CDR3nt: TGTGCCTGGAGTGTCTCGCAGGGGGACATTCAGTACTTC

d_gene: -
abundance: -
v_gene: TRBV30
j_gene: TRBJ1-1
CDR3aa: CAWRGQANTEAFF
CDR3nt: TGTGCCTGGAGAGGCCAGGCGAACACTGAAGCTTTCTTT

d_gene: -
abundance: -
v_gene: TRBV12-3/TRBV12-4
j_gene: TRBJ2-7
CDR3aa: CASSLLLSGYYEQYF
CDR3nt: TGTGCCAGCAGTTTACTCTTGAGTGGGTACTACGAGCAGTACTTC

d_gene: -
abundance: -
v_gene: TRBV3-1
j_gene: TRBJ2-3
CDR3aa: CASSHFTNPSTDTQYF
CDR3nt: TGTGCCAGCAGCCACTTTACGAACCCAAGCACAGATACGCAGTATTTT

d_gene: TRBD2
abundance: -
v_gene: TRBV11-2
j_gene: TRBJ2-7
CDR3aa: CASSLASGPQYF
CDR3nt: TGTGCCAGCAGCTTAGCTAGCGGGCCGCAGTACTTC

d_gene: -
abundance: -
v_gene: TRBV7-9
j_gene: TRBJ1-1
CDR3aa: CASSLVGAGNTEAFF
CDR3nt: TGTGCCAGCAGCTTAGTGGGGGCGGGAAACACTGAAGCTTTCTTT

d_gene: -
abundance: -
v_gene: TRBV19
j_gene: TRBJ1-5
CDR3aa: CASSWTVEYQPQHF
CDR3nt: TGTGCCAGTAGTTGGACAGTAGAATATCAGCCCCAGCATTTT

d_gene: TRBD2
abundance: -
v_gene: TRBV11-1
j_gene: TRBJ2-5
CDR3aa: CASSKGLAGGSEETQYF
CDR3nt: TGTGCCAGCAGCAAGGGACTAGCGGGGGGGTCTGAAGAGACCCAGTACTTC

d_gene: -
abundance: -
v_gene: TRBV29-1
j_gene: TRBJ1-1
CDR3aa: CSVGTLMNTEAFF
CDR3nt: TGCAGCGTGGGGACGTTAATGAACACTGAAGCTTTCTTT

d_gene: -
abundance: once
v_gene: TRBV27
j_gene: TRBJ2-3
CDR3aa: CASSLTGTQQPYF
CDR3nt: TGTGCCAGCAGTTTAACAGGGACCCAGCAACCGTATTTT

d_gene: TRBD2
abundance: -
v_gene: TRBV7-2
j_gene: TRBJ2-3
CDR3aa: CASSTSGGATDTQYF
CDR3nt: TGTGCCAGCAGCACTAGCGGGGGGGCCACAGATACGCAGTATTTT

d_gene: -
abundance: -
v_gene: TRBV7-6
j_gene: TRBJ2-3
CDR3aa: CASSLRWAADTQYF
CDR3nt: TGTGCCAGCAGCTTAAGGTGGGCTGCAGATACGCAGTATTTT

d_gene: -
abundance: -
v_gene: TRBV20-1
j_gene: TRBJ2-4
CDR3aa: CSAYPLDHIQYF
CDR3nt: TGCAGTGCTTACCCCCTAGACCACATTCAGTACTTC

d_gene: -
abundance: -
v_gene: TRBV5-6
j_gene: TRBJ2-5
CDR3aa: CASSPGLFSQETQYF
CDR3nt: TGTGCCAGCAGCCCGGGACTGTTTTCCCAAGAGACCCAGTACTTC

d_gene: -
abundance: -
v_gene: TRBV20-1
j_gene: TRBJ1-2
CDR3aa: CSAVRPSYGYTF
CDR3nt: TGCAGTGCCGTTCGACCGTCCTATGGCTACACCTTC

d_gene: TRBD2
abundance: -
v_gene: TRBV2
j_gene: TRBJ2-7
CDR3aa: CAGSSRGGVEQYF
CDR3nt: TGTGCCGGCAGCAGTCGCGGGGGGGTCGAGCAGTACTTC

d_gene: TRBD1
abundance: -
v_gene: TRBV9
j_gene: TRBJ2-2
CDR3aa: CASSRRQGGTGELFF
CDR3nt: TGTGCCAGCAGCCGACGACAGGGGGGCACCGGGGAGCTGTTTTTT

d_gene: TRBD2
abundance: -
v_gene: TRBV5-1
j_gene: TRBJ2-5
CDR3aa: CASSPGLAGTQETQYF
CDR3nt: TGCGCCAGCAGCCCGGGACTAGCGGGTACACAAGAGACCCAGTACTTC

d_gene: -
abundance: -
v_gene: TRBV20-1
j_gene: TRBJ1-2
CDR3aa: CSATGGTEGYYGYTF
CDR3nt: TGCAGTGCTACGGGTGGGACGGAGGGTTACTATGGCTACACCTTC

d_gene: -
abundance: once
v_gene: TRBV3-1
j_gene: TRBJ2-7
CDR3aa: CASSQSFYEQYF
CDR3nt: TGTGCCAGCAGCCAAAGTTTCTACGAGCAGTACTTC

d_gene: TRBD1
abundance: -
v_gene: TRBV7-9
j_gene: TRBJ2-5
CDR3aa: CASSGTGQETQYF
CDR3nt: TGTGCCAGCAGCGGGACAGGACAAGAGACCCAGTACTTC

d_gene: -
abundance: -
v_gene: TRBV5-4
j_gene: TRBJ2-6
CDR3aa: CATLFDSGANVLTF
CDR3nt: TGTGCCACCCTCTTCGACTCTGGGGCCAACGTCCTGACTTTC

d_gene: TRBD2
abundance: once
v_gene: TRBV3-1
j_gene: TRBJ2-1
CDR3aa: CASSPGGQNEQFF
CDR3nt: TGTGCCAGCAGTCCGGGGGGGCAGAATGAGCAGTTCTTC

d_gene: -
abundance: -
v_gene: TRBV20-1
j_gene: TRBJ2-3
CDR3aa: CSARRASATDTQYF
CDR3nt: TGCAGTGCTAGACGTGCTAGCGCCACAGATACGCAGTATTTT

d_gene: -
abundance: -
v_gene: TRBV19
j_gene: TRBJ2-6
CDR3aa: CASTGAGANVLTF
CDR3nt: TGTGCCAGTACAGGGGCTGGGGCCAACGTCCTGACTTTC

d_gene: -
abundance: -
v_gene: TRBV2
j_gene: TRBJ1-2
CDR3aa: CASSVVGQDGYTF
CDR3nt: TGTGCCAGCAGTGTAGTTGGTCAGGACGGCTACACCTTC

d_gene: TRBD1
abundance: -
v_gene: TRBV30
j_gene: TRBJ1-6
CDR3aa: CACPGQDSPLHF
CDR3nt: TGTGCCTGTCCGGGACAGGATTCACCCCTCCACTTT

d_gene: -
abundance: -
v_gene: TRBV3-1
j_gene: TRBJ1-1
CDR3aa: CASSQDGGGMNTEAFF
CDR3nt: TGTGCCAGCAGCCAAGATGGAGGAGGCATGAACACTGAAGCTTTCTTT

d_gene: -
abundance: -
v_gene: TRBV4-2
j_gene: TRBJ1-6
CDR3aa: CASTDKGSSYNSPLHF
CDR3nt: TGTGCCAGCACCGATAAGGGGAGCTCCTATAATTCACCCCTCCACTTT

d_gene: -
abundance: once
v_gene: TRBV5-6
j_gene: TRBJ1-5
CDR3aa: CASSFGGYNQPQHF
CDR3nt: TGTGCCAGCAGCTTCGGTGGGTACAATCAGCCCCAGCATTTT